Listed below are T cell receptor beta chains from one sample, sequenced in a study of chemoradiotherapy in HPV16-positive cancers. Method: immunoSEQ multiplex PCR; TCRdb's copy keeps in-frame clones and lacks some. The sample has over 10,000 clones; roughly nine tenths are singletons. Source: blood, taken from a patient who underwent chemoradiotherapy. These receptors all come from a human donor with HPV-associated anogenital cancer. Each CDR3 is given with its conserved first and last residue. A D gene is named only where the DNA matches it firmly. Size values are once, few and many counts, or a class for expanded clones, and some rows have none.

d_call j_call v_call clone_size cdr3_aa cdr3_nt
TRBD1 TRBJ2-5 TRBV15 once CATSRDSLGQATQYF TGTGCCACCAGCAGAGACAGCCTAGGACAGGCGACCCAGTACTTC
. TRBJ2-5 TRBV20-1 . CSADRQETQYF TGCAGTGCGGACAGACAAGAGACCCAGTACTTC
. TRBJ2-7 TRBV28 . CASSLKWALEQYF TGTGCCAGCAGTTTAAAATGGGCTCTCGAGCAGTACTTC
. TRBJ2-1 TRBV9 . CASSQDKTYNEQFF TGTGCCAGCAGTCAGGACAAAACCTACAATGAGCAGTTCTTC
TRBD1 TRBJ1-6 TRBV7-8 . CASSLDRGYSPLHF TGTGCCAGCAGCTTGGACAGGGGTTATTCACCCCTCCACTTT
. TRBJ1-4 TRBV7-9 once CASSSRVRNTGGELFF TGTGCCAGCAGCTCCCGGGTCCGCAACACCGGGGGAGAACTGTTTTTT
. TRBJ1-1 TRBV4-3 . CASSQVPGNTEAFF TGCGCCAGCAGCCAAGTTCCTGGGAACACTGAAGCTTTCTTT
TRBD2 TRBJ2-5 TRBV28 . CASSLFGTLAGTQYF TGTGCCAGCAGTTTATTCGGGACACTAGCGGGGACCCAGTACTTC
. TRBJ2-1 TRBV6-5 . CATLRRQGNEQFF TGTGCCACCCTACGTCGGCAGGGCAATGAGCAGTTCTTC
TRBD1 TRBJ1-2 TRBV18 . CASSPDRVAGSYGYTF TGTGCCAGCTCACCAGACAGGGTGGCCGGTTCGTATGGCTACACCTTC
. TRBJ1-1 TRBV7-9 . CASTLPRRALNTEAFF TGTGCCAGCACCCTCCCGCGTCGAGCATTGAACACTGAAGCTTTCTTT
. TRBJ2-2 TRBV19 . CASRDYNTGELFF TGTGCCAGTAGAGACTATAACACCGGGGAGCTGTTTTTT
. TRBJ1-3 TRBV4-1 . CASSQPLGNTIYF TGCGCCAGCAGCCAACCCCTTGGAAACACCATATATTTT
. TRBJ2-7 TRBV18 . CASSPGTASRQYF TGTGCCAGCTCACCCGGGACCGCCTCTCGGCAGTACTTC
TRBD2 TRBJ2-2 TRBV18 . CASSPVAGGTGELFF TGTGCCAGCTCACCAGTAGCGGGAGGCACCGGGGAGCTGTTTTTT
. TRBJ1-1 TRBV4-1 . CASSQDPGQGSEAFF TGCGCCAGCAGCCAAGATCCGGGGCAGGGCTCTGAAGCTTTCTTT
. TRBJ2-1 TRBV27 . CASSLSNAGVEQFF TGTGCCAGCAGTTTATCGAACGCAGGAGTCGAGCAGTTCTTC
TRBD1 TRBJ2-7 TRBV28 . CATNRDSPYEQYF TGTGCCACCAACCGGGACAGCCCCTACGAGCAGTACTTC
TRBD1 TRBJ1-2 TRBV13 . CASSQRGQGYGYTF TGTGCCAGCAGCCAGAGGGGGCAGGGCTATGGCTACACCTTC
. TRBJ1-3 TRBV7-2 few CASSLGQAKIPHTIYF TGTGCCAGCAGCTTAGGACAGGCTAAGATCCCCCACACCATATATTTT
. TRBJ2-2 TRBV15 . CATSRGGATTGELFF TGTGCCACCAGCAGAGGGGGGGCGACGACCGGGGAGCTGTTTTTT
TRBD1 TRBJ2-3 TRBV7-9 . CASSLGSGQPTDTQYF TGTGCCAGCAGCTTAGGATCGGGACAGCCCACAGATACGCAGTATTTT
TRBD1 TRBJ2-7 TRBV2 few CASLGQGASEQYF TGTGCCAGCCTCGGACAGGGGGCGAGCGAGCAGTACTTC
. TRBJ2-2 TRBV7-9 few CASKTDRHTGELFF TGTGCCAGCAAGACGGACAGACACACCGGGGAGCTGTTTTTT
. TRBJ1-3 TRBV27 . CAPNDSGNTIYF TGTGCCCCTAACGACTCTGGAAACACCATATATTTT
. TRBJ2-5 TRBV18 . CASTSTRISQETQYF TGTGCCAGCACTTCTACCCGAATTTCACAAGAGACCCAGTACTTC
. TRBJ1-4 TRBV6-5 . CASSGGGKLFF TGTGCCAGCAGTGGCGGGGGAAAACTGTTTTTT
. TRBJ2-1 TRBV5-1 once CASSLAPGGPTYNEQFF TGCGCCAGCAGCTTGGCCCCAGGCGGGCCTACCTACAATGAGCAGTTCTTC
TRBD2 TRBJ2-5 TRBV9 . CASSELSGGAEETQYF TGTGCCAGCAGCGAACTTAGCGGGGGGGCAGAAGAGACCCAGTACTTC
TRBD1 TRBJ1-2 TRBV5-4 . CASRSTGFGYGYTF TGTGCCAGCAGATCGACAGGGTTTGGCTATGGCTACACCTTC
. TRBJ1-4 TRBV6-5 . CASSYDQNEKLFF TGTGCCAGCAGTTACGATCAGAATGAAAAACTGTTTTTT
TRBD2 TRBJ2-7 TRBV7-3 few CASSEGLAGGGYEQYF TGTGCCAGCAGCGAGGGACTAGCGGGAGGAGGCTACGAGCAGTACTTC
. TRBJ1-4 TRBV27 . CASRGTGKRDEKLFF TGTGCCAGCAGAGGAACAGGGAAAAGGGATGAAAAACTGTTTTTT
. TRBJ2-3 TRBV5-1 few CASSLASALTDTQYF TGCGCCAGCAGCTTGGCTTCGGCCCTCACAGATACGCAGTATTTT
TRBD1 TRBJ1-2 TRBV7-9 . CASSLAPTGSISPYYGYTF TGTGCCAGCAGCTTAGCGCCGACAGGGAGTATTAGCCCTTACTATGGCTACACCTTC
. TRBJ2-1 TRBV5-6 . CASSFGGHNEQFF TGTGCCAGCAGCTTTGGGGGCCACAATGAGCAGTTCTTC
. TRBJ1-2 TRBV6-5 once CASGEKLNYGYTF TGTGCCAGTGGAGAGAAACTAAACTATGGCTACACCTTC
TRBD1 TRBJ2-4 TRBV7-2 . CASSLGQGENIQYF TGTGCCAGCAGCTTGGGACAGGGGGAAAACATTCAGTACTTC
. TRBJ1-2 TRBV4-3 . CASSQAVSLRNYGYTF TGCGCCAGCAGCCAAGCGGTCTCCCTCCGAAACTATGGCTACACCTTC
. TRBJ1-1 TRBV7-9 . CASNPPGGVNTEAFF TGTGCCAGCAACCCCCCCGGCGGAGTGAACACTGAAGCTTTCTTT
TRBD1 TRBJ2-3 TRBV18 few CASSLPGQGHADTQYF TGTGCCAGCTCACTTCCGGGACAGGGTCATGCAGATACGCAGTATTTT
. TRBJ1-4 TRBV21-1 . CASSKAGQEPPEKLFF TGTGCCAGCAGCAAAGCCGGGCAGGAACCCCCAGAAAAACTGTTTTTT
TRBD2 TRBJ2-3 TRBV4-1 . CASMASGGGTQYF TGCGCCAGCATGGCTAGCGGGGGGGGAACGCAGTATTTT
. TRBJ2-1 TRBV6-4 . CASSDSRAFNEQFF TGTGCCAGCAGTGACTCAAGGGCATTCAATGAGCAGTTCTTC
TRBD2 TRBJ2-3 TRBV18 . CASSPSPSGSGDTQYF TGTGCCAGCTCACCAAGTCCTAGCGGGAGCGGGGATACGCAGTATTTT
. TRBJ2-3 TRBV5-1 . CASSPSGRYTDTQYF TGCGCCAGCAGCCCATCAGGGAGATACACAGATACGCAGTATTTT
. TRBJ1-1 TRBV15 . CATIKPGWTEAFF TGTGCCACCATCAAGCCCGGGTGGACTGAAGCTTTCTTT
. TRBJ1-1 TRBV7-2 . CASSSFQGTEAFF TGTGCCAGCAGCTCGTTCCAGGGGACTGAAGCTTTCTTT
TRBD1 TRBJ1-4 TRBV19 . CASSNPGTGGSKLFF TGTGCCAGTAGTAACCCAGGGACAGGGGGCTCAAAACTGTTTTTT
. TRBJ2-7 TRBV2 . CASTDRGSSYEQYF TGTGCCAGTACCGACAGAGGAAGCTCCTACGAGCAGTACTTC
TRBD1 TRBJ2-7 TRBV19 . CASSIPGQGSYEQYF TGTGCCAGTAGTATACCGGGACAGGGCTCCTACGAGCAGTACTTC
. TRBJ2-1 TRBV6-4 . CATSGGAASNEQFF TGTGCCACCTCAGGGGGGGCCGCAAGTAATGAGCAGTTCTTC
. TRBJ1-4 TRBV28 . CASSFLTRRNEKLFF TGTGCCAGCAGTTTTTTGACCAGGCGGAATGAAAAACTGTTTTTT